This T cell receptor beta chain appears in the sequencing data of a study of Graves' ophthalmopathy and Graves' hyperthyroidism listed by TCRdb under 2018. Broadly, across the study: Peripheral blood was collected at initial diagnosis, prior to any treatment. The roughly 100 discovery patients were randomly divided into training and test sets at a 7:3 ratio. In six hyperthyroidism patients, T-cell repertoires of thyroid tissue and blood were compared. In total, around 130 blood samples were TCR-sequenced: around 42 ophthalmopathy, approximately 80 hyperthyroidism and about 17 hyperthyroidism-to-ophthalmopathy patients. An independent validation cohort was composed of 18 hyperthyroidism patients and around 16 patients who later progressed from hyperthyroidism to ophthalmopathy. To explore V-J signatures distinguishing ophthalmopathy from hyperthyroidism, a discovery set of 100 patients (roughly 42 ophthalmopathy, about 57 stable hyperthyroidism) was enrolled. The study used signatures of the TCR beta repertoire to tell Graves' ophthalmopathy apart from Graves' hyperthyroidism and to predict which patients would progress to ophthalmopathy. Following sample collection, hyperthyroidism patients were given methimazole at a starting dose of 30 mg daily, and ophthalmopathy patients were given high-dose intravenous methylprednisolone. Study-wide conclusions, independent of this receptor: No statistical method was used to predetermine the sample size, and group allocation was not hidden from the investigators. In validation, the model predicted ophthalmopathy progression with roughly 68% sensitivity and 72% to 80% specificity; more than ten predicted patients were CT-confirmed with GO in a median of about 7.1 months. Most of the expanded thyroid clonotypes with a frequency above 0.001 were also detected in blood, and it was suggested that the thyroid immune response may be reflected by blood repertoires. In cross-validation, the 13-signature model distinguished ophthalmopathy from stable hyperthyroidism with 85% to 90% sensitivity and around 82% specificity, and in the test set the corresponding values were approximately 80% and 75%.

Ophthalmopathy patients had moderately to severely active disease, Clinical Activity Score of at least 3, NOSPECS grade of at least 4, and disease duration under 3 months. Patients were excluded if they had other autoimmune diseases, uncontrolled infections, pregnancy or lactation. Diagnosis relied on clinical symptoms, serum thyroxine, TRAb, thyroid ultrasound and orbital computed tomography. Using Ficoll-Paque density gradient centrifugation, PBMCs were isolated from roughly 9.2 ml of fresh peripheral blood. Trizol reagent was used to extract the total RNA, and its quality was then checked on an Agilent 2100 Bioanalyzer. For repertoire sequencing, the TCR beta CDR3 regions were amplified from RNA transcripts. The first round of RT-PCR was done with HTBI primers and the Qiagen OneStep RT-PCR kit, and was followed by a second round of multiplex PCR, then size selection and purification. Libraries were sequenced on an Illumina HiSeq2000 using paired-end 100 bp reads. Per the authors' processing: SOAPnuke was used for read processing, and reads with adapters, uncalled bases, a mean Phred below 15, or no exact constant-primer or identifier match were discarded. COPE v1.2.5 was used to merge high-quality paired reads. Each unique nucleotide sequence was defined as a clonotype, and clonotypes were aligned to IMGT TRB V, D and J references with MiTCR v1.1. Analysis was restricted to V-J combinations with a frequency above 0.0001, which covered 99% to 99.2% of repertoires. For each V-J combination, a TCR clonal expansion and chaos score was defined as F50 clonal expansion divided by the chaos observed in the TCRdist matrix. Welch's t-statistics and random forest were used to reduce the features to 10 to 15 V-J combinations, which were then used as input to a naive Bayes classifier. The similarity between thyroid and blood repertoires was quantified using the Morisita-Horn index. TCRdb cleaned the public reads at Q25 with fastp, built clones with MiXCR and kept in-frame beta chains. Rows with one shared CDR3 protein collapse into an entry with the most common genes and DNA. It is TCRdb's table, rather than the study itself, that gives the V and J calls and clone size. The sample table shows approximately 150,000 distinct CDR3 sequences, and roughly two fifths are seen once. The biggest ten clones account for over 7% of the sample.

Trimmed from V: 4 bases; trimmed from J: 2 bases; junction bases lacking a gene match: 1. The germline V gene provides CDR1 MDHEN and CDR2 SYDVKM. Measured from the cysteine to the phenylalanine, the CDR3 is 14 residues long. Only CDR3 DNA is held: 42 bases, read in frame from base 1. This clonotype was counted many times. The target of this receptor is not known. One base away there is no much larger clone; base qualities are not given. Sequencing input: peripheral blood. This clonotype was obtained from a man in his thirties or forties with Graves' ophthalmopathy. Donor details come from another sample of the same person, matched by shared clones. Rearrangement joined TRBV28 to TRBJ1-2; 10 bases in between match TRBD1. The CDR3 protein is CASSSTGGNYGYTF. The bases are TGTGCCAGCAGTTCGACAGGGGGCAACTATGGCTACACCTTC.